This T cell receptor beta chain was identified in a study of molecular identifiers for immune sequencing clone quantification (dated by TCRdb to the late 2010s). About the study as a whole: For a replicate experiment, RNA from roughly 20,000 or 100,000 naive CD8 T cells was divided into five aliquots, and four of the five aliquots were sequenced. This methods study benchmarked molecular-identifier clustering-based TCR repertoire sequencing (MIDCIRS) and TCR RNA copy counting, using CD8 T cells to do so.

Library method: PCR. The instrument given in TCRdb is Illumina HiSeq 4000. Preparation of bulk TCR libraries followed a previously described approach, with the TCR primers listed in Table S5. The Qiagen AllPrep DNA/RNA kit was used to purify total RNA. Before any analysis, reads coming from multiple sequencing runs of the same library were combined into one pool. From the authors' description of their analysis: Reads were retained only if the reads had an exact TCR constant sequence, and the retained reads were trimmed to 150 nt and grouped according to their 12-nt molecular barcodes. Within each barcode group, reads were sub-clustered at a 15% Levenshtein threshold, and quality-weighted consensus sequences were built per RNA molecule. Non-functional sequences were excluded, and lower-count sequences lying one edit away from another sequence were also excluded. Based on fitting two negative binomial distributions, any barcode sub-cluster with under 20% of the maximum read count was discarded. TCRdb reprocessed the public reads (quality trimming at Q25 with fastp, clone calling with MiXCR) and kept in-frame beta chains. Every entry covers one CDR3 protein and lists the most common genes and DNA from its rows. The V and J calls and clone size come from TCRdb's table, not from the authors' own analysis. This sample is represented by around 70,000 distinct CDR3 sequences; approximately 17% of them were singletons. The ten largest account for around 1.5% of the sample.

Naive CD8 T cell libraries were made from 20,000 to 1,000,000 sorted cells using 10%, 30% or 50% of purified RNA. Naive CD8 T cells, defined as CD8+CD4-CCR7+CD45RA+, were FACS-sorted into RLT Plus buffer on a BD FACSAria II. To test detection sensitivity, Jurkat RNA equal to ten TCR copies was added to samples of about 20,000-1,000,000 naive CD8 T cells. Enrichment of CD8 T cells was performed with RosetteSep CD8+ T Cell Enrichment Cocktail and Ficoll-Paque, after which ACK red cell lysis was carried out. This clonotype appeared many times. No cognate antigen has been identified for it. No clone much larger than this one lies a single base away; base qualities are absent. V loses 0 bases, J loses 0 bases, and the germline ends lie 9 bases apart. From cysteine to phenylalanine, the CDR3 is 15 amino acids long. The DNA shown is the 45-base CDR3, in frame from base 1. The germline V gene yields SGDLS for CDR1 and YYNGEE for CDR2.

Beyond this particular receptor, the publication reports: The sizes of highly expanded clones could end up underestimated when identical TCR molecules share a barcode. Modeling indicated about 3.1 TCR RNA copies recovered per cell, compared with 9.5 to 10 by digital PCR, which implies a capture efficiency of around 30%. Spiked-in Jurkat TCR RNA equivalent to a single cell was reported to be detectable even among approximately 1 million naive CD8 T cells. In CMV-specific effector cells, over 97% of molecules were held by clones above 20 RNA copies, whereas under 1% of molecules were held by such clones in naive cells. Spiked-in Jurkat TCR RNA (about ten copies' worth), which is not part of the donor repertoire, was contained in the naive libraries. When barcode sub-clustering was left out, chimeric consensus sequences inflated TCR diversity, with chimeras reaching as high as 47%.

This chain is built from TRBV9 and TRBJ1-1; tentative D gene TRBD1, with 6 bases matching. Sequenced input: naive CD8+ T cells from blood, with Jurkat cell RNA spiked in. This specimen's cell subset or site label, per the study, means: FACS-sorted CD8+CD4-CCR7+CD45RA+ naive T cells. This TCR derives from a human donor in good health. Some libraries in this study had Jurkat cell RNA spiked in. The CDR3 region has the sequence CASSVAQGLNTEAFF. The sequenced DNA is TGTGCCAGCAGCGTAGCTCAGGGGTTGAACACTGAAGCTTTCTTT. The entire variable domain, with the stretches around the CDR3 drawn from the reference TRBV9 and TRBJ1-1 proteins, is DSGVTQTPKHLITATGQRVTLRCSPRSGDLSVYWYQQSLDQGLQFLIQYYNGEERAKGNILERFSAQQFPDLHSELNLSSLELGDSALYFCASSVAQGLNTEAFFGQGTRLTVV.